This T cell receptor (beta chain) derives from a study of blood T cell repertoires in COVID-19. The junction had 4 bases not matched to a gene; V was cut back by 0 bases and J by 4 bases. The CDR3 totals 15 residues. Per germline, CDR1 LGHDT and CDR2 YNNKEL (reference sequence). The repertoire was sequenced with immunoSEQ multiplex PCR; TCRdb's copy has only in-frame clones and lacks some. The profile covers 14,000 or so clones, with 65% to 80% appearing a single time and about 20% taken by the ten largest. The TCR sequence derives from a boy aged 2-9 years with active or convalescent COVID-19. The sample comprised peripheral blood. V is TRBV3-1 (or the pseudogene TRBV3-2) and J is TRBJ1-2; 8 bases agree with TRBD1. The CDR3 nucleotides read TGTGCCAGCAGCCAAGAAGGACAGGGCTCCTATGGCTACACCTTC. Its translation: CASSQEGQGSYGYTF.